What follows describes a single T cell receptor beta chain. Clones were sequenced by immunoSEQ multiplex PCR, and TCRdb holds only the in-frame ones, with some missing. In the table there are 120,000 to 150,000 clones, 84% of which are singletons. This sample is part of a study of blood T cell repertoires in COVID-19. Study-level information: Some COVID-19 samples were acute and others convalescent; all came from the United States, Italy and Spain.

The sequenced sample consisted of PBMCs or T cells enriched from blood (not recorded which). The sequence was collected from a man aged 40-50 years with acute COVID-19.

The CDR3 DNA reads TGCGCCAGCAGCCAACCTGGGACTTACAATGAGCAGTTCTTC. It translates to CASSQPGTYNEQFF. J is TRBJ2-1 and V is TRBV4-1, with D perhaps matching TRBD2 (6 bases). The V end lost 2 bases, the J end lost 4 bases, and 9 bases lay between the germline ends. The germline CDR1 and CDR2 sequences are MGHRA and YSYEKL. The CDR3 extends over 14 amino acids.